The text below deals with one T cell receptor beta chain. The data were taken from a study of blood T cell repertoires in COVID-19. Study background: Both acute and convalescent COVID-19 samples were obtained from the United States, Italy and Spain. In each case, the material was cDNA or gDNA derived from T cells, B-cell-depleted T cells, or PBMCs.

Trimming stripped 2 bases from V and 0 bases from J, with 8 bases between. The CDR3 totals 16 residues. Germline CDR1 MNHNS, CDR2 SASEGT. Data came from immunoSEQ multiplex PCR; TCRdb stores just in-frame clones and leaves some out. The table includes about 240,000 clones, roughly 80% detected once. The sequencing input was peripheral blood. This rearrangement joins TRBV6-1 to TRBJ1-6; D is undetermined. The receptor was derived from a woman younger than 35 with acute or convalescent COVID-19. The CDR3 DNA follows: TGTGCCAGCAGTGAAAACTGGAGCTCCTATAATTCACCCCTCCACTTT. It encodes CASSENWSSYNSPLHF.